The 4 T cell receptor beta chains below all came from one sample that was sequenced in a study of cytomegalovirus exposure and HLA in healthy donors (dated by TCRdb to about 2017). The library was built by means of the immunoSEQ multiplex PCR assay. For the multiplex PCR, a mixture combining 60 forward primers for TCR Vbeta segments and 13 reverse primers for TCR Jbeta segments was used. Sourced from immuneACCESS, this table was stored by TCRdb with only in-frame sequences that have V and J called. A share of the clones is absent; for the studies checked, an unresolved V gene accounts for under half, and the remainder has no known explanation. For this sample the table gives about 190,000 clones, of which around 80% were detected only once. Under 2% of the sample goes to the ten largest clones. Sequenced material: PBMCs. Source of these receptors: a middle-aged man in good health and CMV-seropositive.

The J gene is TRBJ1-6, the V gene TRBV5-4; D gene uncertain. CDR1 SGHNT and CDR2 YYREEE come from the germline V gene (reference sequence). Trimming shortened V by 3 bases and J by 7 bases, and 11 bases separated the two germline ends. This CDR3 spans 14 amino acids. For the CDR3, the DNA is TGTGCCAGCAGCTCCGCCACAGAAAATTCACCCCTCCACTTT. This codes for CASSSATENSPLHF.

The chain couples TRBV28 to TRBJ2-7; 8 nucleotides match TRBD1. The CDR3 has 14 amino acids. V lost 5 bases to trimming and J lost 3 bases; unmatched junction nucleotides: 6. CDR1 MDHEN and CDR2 SYDVKM come from the germline V gene. CDR3 in DNA: TGTGCCAGCAGTCCCCGGGACAGGCTCTACGAGCAGTACTTC. Translating it yields CASSPRDRLYEQYF.

This chain uses TRBV4-3 with TRBJ2-1, with D hard to call. The CDR3 is 11 amino acids. V was cut by 1 base and J by 8 bases, with 3 bases left in between. Germline CDR1 and CDR2: LGHNA and YSLEER. CDR3 protein: CASSQGHEQFF. Here the CDR3 DNA reads TGCGCCAGCAGCCAAGGGCATGAGCAGTTCTTC.

This chain connects TRBV7-2 to TRBJ2-2; 8 bases match TRBD2. The CDR3 spans 16 residues. CDR1 SGHTA and CDR2 FQGNSA come from the germline V gene. The ends lost 1 base at V and 1 base at J; junction bases unmatched: 2. DNA for the CDR3: TGTGCCAGCAGCTTAGTAGCGGGGCAGAACACCGGGGAGCTGTTTTTT. Amino acid sequence: CASSLVAGQNTGELFF.